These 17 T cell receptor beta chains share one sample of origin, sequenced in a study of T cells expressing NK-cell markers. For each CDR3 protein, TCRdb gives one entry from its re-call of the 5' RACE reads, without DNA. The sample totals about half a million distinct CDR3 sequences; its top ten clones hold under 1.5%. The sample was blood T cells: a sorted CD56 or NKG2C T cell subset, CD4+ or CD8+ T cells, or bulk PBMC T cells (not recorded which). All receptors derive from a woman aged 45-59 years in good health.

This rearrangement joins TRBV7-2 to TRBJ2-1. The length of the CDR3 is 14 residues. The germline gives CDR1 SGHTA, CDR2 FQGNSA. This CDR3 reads CASTIDRTYNEQFF.

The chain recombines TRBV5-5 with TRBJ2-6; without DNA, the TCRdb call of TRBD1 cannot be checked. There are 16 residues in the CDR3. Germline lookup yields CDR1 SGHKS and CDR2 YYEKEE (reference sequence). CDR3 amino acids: CASSLVLQGWANVLTF.

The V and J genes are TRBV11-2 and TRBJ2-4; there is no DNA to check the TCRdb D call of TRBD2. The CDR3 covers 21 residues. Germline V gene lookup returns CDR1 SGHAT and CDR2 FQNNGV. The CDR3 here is CASSPRRVSGRAGIAKNIQYF.

The CDR3 loop is CATTTGHHGDTQYF. The J gene is TRBJ2-3, the V gene TRBV13. The CDR3 totals 14 residues. The germline V gene encodes CDR1 PRHDT and CDR2 FYEKMQ (reference sequence).

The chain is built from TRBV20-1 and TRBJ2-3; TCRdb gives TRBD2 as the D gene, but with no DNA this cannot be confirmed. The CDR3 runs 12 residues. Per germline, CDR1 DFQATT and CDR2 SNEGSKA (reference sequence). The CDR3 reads CTSGRGTDTQYF.

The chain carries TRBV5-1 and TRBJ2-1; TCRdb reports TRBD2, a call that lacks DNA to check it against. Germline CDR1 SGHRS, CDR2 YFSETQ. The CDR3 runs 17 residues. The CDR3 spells CASSLLTSGTSYNEQFF.

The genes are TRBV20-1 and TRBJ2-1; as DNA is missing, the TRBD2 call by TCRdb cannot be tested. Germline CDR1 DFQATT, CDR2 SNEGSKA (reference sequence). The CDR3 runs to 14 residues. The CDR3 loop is CSAREGGRSNEQFF.

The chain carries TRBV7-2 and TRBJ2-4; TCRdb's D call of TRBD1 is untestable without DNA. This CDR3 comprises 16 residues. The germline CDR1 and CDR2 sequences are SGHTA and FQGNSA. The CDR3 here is CASSSRQGTTKNIQYF.

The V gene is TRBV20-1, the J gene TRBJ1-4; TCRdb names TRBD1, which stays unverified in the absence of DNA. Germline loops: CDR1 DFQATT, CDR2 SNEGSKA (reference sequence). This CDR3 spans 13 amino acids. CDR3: CSASAGSDEKLFF.

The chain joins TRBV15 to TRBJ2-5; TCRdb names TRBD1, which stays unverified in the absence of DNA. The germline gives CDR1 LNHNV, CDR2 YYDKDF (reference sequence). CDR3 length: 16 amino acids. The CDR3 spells CATSRGGSLSQETQYF.

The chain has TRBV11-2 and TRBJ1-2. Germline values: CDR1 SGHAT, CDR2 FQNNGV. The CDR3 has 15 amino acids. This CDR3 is CASSSEGVPRHGYTF.

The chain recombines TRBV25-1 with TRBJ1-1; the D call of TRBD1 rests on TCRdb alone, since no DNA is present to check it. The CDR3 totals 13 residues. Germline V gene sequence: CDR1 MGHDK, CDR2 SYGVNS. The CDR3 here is CASISLGSTEAFF.

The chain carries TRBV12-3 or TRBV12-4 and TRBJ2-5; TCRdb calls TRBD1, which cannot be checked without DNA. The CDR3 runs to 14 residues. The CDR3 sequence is CASSPRTLKSAQYF.

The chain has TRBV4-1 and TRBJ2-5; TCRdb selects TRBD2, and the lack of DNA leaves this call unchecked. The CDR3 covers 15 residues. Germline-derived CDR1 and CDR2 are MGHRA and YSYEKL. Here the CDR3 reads CASSPGTSVQETQYF.

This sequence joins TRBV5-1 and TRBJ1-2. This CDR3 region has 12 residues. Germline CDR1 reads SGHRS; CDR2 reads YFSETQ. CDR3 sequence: CASSLDYYGYTF.

The CDR3 region is CASSRENYGYTF. The rearrangement joins TRBV7-9 to TRBJ1-2; TCRdb lists TRBD1, though no DNA is available to test this call. There are 12 residues in the CDR3. From germline, CDR1 is SEHNR and CDR2 FQNEAQ (reference sequence). The complete variable domain, with remaining parts taken from reference TRBV7-9 and TRBJ1-2, reads DTGVSQNPRHKITKRGQNVTFRCDPISEHNRLYWYRQTLGQGPEFLTYFQNEAQLEKSRLLSDRFSAERPKGSFSTLEIQRTEQGDSAMYLCASSRENYGYTFGSGTRLTVV.

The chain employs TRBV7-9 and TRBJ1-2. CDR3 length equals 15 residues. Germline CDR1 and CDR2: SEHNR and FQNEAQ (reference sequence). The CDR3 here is CASSLASQSGYGYTF.